Listed below are T cell receptor beta chains from one sample, sequenced in a study of early T cells in non-severe SARS-CoV-2 infection. MiXCR, run by TCRdb on the 5' RACE reads, gives a single entry per CDR3 protein. The data hold about 80,000 distinct CDR3 sequences, with approximately 12% observed a single time. The specimen sequenced was whole blood. All receptors come from an adult who was a healthcare worker with PCR-confirmed SARS-CoV-2 infection or an uninfected control (not recorded which). Each CDR3 is given without its conserved first and last residue.

TRBV28	TRBJ2-1	ASSLSPGFGSSYNEQF
TRBV7-2	TRBJ2-2	ASSSGLLTGELF
TRBV20-1	TRBJ2-6	SARSVAGANVLT
TRBV18	TRBJ2-4	ASSPGTGNIQY
TRBV2	TRBJ2-4	ASLPGEAKNIQY
TRBV28	TRBJ2-2	ASSYLADTGELF
TRBV7-3	TRBJ2-1	ASSSGLAGGSSEQF
TRBV7-7	TRBJ1-1	ASSRLGGETEAF
TRBV9	TRBJ2-7	ASSTHSSYEQY
TRBV15	TRBJ1-5	ATSRTTAGNQPQH
TRBV7-9	TRBJ2-1	ASSLDSSASYNEQF
TRBV10-3	TRBJ2-1	AIRQLAGQNNEQF